Listed below are T cell receptor beta chains from one sample, sequenced in a study of shared clonotypes between healthy human individuals. Generated by immunoSEQ multiplex PCR, the TCRdb table keeps only in-frame clones and is missing some. The sample holds roughly 590,000 clones, about 95% seen once. The sequenced sample was naive CD8+ T cells sorted from blood. These receptors came from a woman younger than 45 in good health. Each CDR3 is given with its conserved first and last residue. The D gene is left open where the match is weak. Only part of the rows carry a size: once, few, many, or a class if the clone is expanded.

CDR3: CASSFGYNEQFF
DNA: TGTGCCAGCAGTTTTGGCTACAATGAGCAGTTCTTC
length: 12
V: TRBV27
J: TRBJ2-1
size: NA
D: NA

CDR3: CASSSGHFYEQYF
DNA: TGTGCCAGCAGTTCCGGACATTTCTACGAGCAGTACTTC
length: 13
V: TRBV6-6
J: TRBJ2-7
size: NA
D: NA

CDR3: CASSFTLMTDNEQFF
DNA: TGTGCCAGCAGTTTTACCCTGATGACCGACAATGAGCAGTTCTTC
length: 15
V: TRBV28
J: TRBJ2-1
size: NA
D: NA

CDR3: CASSSGYTGELFF
DNA: TGTGCCAGCAGTTCAGGGTACACCGGGGAGCTGTTTTTT
length: 13
V: TRBV7-9
J: TRBJ2-2
size: once
D: NA

CDR3: CASSESPFGTGYNEQFF
DNA: TGTGCCAGCAGTGAATCCCCCTTCGGGACAGGTTACAATGAGCAGTTCTTC
length: 17
V: TRBV6-1
J: TRBJ2-1
size: NA
D: TRBD1

CDR3: CASSWDREVYEQYF
DNA: TGTGCCAGCAGCTGGGACAGGGAGGTCTACGAGCAGTACTTC
length: 14
V: TRBV5-6
J: TRBJ2-7
size: NA
D: TRBD1

CDR3: CASGTSATSYEQYF
DNA: TGTGCCAGTGGGACTAGCGCAACCTCCTACGAGCAGTACTTC
length: 14
V: TRBV19
J: TRBJ2-7
size: NA
D: TRBD2

CDR3: CASSQGYTEAFF
DNA: TGTGCCAGCAGCCAAGGGTACACTGAAGCTTTCTTT
length: 12
V: TRBV14
J: TRBJ1-1
size: NA
D: NA

CDR3: CASSRTGSSYNEQFF
DNA: TGTGCCAGCAGCCGAACAGGGAGCTCCTACAATGAGCAGTTCTTC
length: 15
V: TRBV11-2
J: TRBJ2-1
size: NA
D: NA

CDR3: CASSPDRGLSYEQYF
DNA: TGTGCCAGCAGCCCAGACCGCGGGCTGTCCTACGAGCAGTACTTC
length: 15
V: TRBV9
J: TRBJ2-7
size: NA
D: NA

CDR3: CASSVDGDIYEQYF
DNA: TGTGCCAGCAGCGTAGACGGAGATATCTACGAGCAGTACTTC
length: 14
V: TRBV9
J: TRBJ2-7
size: NA
D: NA

CDR3: CASSLGDRNF
DNA: TGTGCCAGCAGTTTAGGGGACAGGAACTTC
length: 10
V: TRBV28
J: TRBJ2-7
size: NA
D: TRBD1

CDR3: CASSFDHNEQFF
DNA: TGTGCCAGCAGCTTTGACCACAATGAGCAGTTCTTC
length: 12
V: TRBV7-2
J: TRBJ2-1
size: NA
D: NA

CDR3: CASSLGGRANTEAFF
DNA: TGTGCCAGCAGCTTAGGAGGGCGAGCGAACACTGAAGCTTTCTTT
length: 15
V: TRBV7-9
J: TRBJ1-1
size: NA
D: NA

CDR3: CASSAGWNTEAFF
DNA: TGTGCCAGCAGCGCTGGCTGGAACACTGAAGCTTTCTTT
length: 13
V: TRBV7-3
J: TRBJ1-1
size: NA
D: NA

CDR3: CASSLGTSGSIGELFF
DNA: TGTGCCAGCAGTTTAGGGACTAGCGGGTCAATCGGGGAGCTGTTTTTT
length: 16
V: TRBV28
J: TRBJ2-2
size: once
D: TRBD2

CDR3: CASSESIGGENTEAFF
DNA: TGCGCCAGCAGTGAGTCGATTGGCGGGGAAAACACTGAAGCTTTCTTT
length: 16
V: TRBV10-2
J: TRBJ1-1
size: NA
D: NA

CDR3: CASSWTEANYGYTF
DNA: TGCGCCAGCAGCTGGACAGAAGCTAACTATGGCTACACCTTC
length: 14
V: TRBV5-1
J: TRBJ1-2
size: NA
D: NA

CDR3: CASSMTGTYSNQPQHF
DNA: TGTGCCAGTAGTATGACAGGGACCTATAGCAATCAGCCCCAGCATTTT
length: 16
V: TRBV19
J: TRBJ1-5
size: NA
D: TRBD1

CDR3: CASSEVGYEQYF
DNA: TGTGCCAGCAGTGAAGTCGGCTACGAGCAGTACTTC
length: 12
V: TRBV6-1
J: TRBJ2-7
size: NA
D: NA

CDR3: CASSVDWWLQGTEAFF
DNA: TGTGCCAGCAGCGTAGATTGGTGGCTCCAGGGCACTGAAGCTTTCTTT
length: 16
V: TRBV9
J: TRBJ1-1
size: NA
D: NA

CDR3: CSVTTSGVYNEQFF
DNA: TGCAGCGTAACGACTAGCGGGGTCTACAATGAGCAGTTCTTC
length: 14
V: TRBV29-1
J: TRBJ2-1
size: NA
D: TRBD2

CDR3: CASSHDFYEQYF
DNA: TGTGCCAGCAGCCACGATTTCTACGAGCAGTACTTC
length: 12
V: TRBV11-1
J: TRBJ2-7
size: NA
D: NA

CDR3: CATETGAEYNEQFF
DNA: TGTGCCACCGAGACAGGGGCCGAATACAATGAGCAGTTCTTC
length: 14
V: TRBV2
J: TRBJ2-1
size: NA
D: TRBD1

CDR3: CASSFGLPNTEAFF
DNA: TGTGCCAGCAGCTTCGGGCTCCCGAACACTGAAGCTTTCTTT
length: 14
V: TRBV5-5
J: TRBJ1-1
size: NA
D: NA

CDR3: CTHGSNEKLFF
DNA: TGTACCCATGGGAGCAATGAAAAACTGTTTTTT
length: 11
V: TRBV19
J: TRBJ1-4
size: once
D: NA

CDR3: CASSLVRGPANTEAFF
DNA: TGTGCCAGCAGCTTAGTTAGGGGGCCCGCGAACACTGAAGCTTTCTTT
length: 16
V: TRBV7-6
J: TRBJ1-1
size: NA
D: TRBD1

CDR3: CSTRGRENTQYF
DNA: TGTTCCACCCGAGGGAGAGAGAATACGCAGTATTTT
length: 12
V: TRBV27
J: TRBJ2-3
size: NA
D: NA

CDR3: CASSITHGEGANEQFF
DNA: TGTGCCAGTAGTATTACGCATGGAGAGGGGGCAAATGAGCAGTTCTTC
length: 16
V: TRBV19
J: TRBJ2-1
size: NA
D: TRBD1

CDR3: CATSRKPWTGETQYF
DNA: TGTGCCACCAGCAGAAAACCTTGGACGGGGGAGACCCAGTACTTC
length: 15
V: TRBV15
J: TRBJ2-5
size: once
D: NA

CDR3: CASSSGLAAYNEQFF
DNA: TGTGCCAGCAGCTCCGGACTAGCGGCCTACAATGAGCAGTTCTTC
length: 15
V: TRBV7-3
J: TRBJ2-1
size: NA
D: TRBD2

CDR3: CASSPGTFPGYGYTF
DNA: TGTGCCAGCAGCCCCGGGACGTTTCCAGGCTATGGCTACACCTTC
length: 15
V: TRBV27
J: TRBJ1-2
size: NA
D: NA

CDR3: CASSSPGGRPYNEQFF
DNA: TGTGCCAGCAGCTCCCCTGGCGGGAGACCCTACAATGAGCAGTTCTTC
length: 16
V: TRBV7-9
J: TRBJ2-1
size: NA
D: TRBD2

CDR3: CASSIGTGISSYEQYF
DNA: TGTGCCAGCAGTATCGGGACAGGTATCAGCTCCTACGAGCAGTACTTC
length: 16
V: TRBV27
J: TRBJ2-7
size: NA
D: TRBD1

CDR3: CASSSRDRMNTEAFF
DNA: TGTGCCAGCAGCTCCAGAGACCGGATGAACACTGAAGCTTTCTTT
length: 15
V: TRBV11-1
J: TRBJ1-1
size: NA
D: NA

CDR3: CAISERGGALNTEAFF
DNA: TGTGCCATCAGTGAGAGAGGGGGCGCGTTAAACACTGAAGCTTTCTTT
length: 16
V: TRBV10-3
J: TRBJ1-1
size: NA
D: TRBD1

CDR3: CAGGQDSYEQYF
DNA: TGTGCCGGGGGACAGGACTCCTACGAGCAGTACTTC
length: 12
V: TRBV6-1
J: TRBJ2-7
size: NA
D: TRBD1

CDR3: CASSPLAGGYNEQFF
DNA: TGTGCCAGCAGCCCTTTAGCGGGGGGCTACAATGAGCAGTTCTTC
length: 15
V: TRBV7-7
J: TRBJ2-1
size: NA
D: TRBD2

CDR3: CASSIDFVLLAGSYNEQFF
DNA: TGTGCCAGTAGTATAGACTTCGTCCTTTTAGCGGGCTCCTACAATGAGCAGTTCTTC
length: 19
V: TRBV19
J: TRBJ2-1
size: NA
D: TRBD2

CDR3: CASSPTDRAHEQYF
DNA: TGTGCCAGCAGTCCTACGGACAGGGCCCACGAGCAGTACTTC
length: 14
V: TRBV28
J: TRBJ2-7
size: NA
D: TRBD1

CDR3: CASSLGINEKLFF
DNA: TGTGCCAGCAGCTTGGGAATCAATGAAAAACTGTTTTTT
length: 13
V: TRBV5-6
J: TRBJ1-4
size: NA
D: NA

CDR3: CASSLGIPYEQYF
DNA: TGTGCCAGCAGCTTAGGAATACCCTACGAGCAGTACTTC
length: 13
V: TRBV11-2
J: TRBJ2-7
size: NA
D: NA

CDR3: CASSPTGLAGRSQETQYF
DNA: TGTGCCAGCAGCCCCACGGGACTAGCGGGAAGGTCCCAAGAGACCCAGTACTTC
length: 18
V: TRBV7-8
J: TRBJ2-5
size: once
D: TRBD2